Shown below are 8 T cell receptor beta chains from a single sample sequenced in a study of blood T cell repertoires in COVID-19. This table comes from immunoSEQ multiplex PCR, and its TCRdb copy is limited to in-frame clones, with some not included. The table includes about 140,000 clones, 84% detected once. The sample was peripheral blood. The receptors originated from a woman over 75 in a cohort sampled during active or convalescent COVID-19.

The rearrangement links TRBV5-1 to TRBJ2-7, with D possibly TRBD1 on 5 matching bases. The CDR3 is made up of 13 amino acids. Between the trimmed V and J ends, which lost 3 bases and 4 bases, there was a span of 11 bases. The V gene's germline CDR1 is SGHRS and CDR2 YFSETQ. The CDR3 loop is CASSSDSLYEQYF. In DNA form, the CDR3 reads TGCGCCAGCAGCTCCGACAGCCTTTACGAGCAGTACTTC.

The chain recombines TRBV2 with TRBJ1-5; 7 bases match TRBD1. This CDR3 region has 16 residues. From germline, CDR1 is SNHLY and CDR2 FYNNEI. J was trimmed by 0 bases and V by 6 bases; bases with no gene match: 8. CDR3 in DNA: TGTGCCAGCAGCCGACAGGGACCTAATAGCAATCAGCCCCAGCATTTT. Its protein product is CASSRQGPNSNQPQHF.

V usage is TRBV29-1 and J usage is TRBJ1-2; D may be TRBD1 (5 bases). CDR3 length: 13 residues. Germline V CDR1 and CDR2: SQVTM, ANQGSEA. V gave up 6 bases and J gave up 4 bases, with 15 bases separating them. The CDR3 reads CSVRQGSSYGYTF. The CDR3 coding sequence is TGCAGCGTCCGTCAGGGTAGTTCCTATGGCTACACCTTC.

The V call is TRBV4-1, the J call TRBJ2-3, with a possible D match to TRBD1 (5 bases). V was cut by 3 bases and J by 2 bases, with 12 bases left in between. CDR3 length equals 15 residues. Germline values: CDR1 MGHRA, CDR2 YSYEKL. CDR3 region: CASSHRTTYTDTQYF. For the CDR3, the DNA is TGCGCCAGCAGCCACAGGACAACCTACACAGATACGCAGTATTTT.

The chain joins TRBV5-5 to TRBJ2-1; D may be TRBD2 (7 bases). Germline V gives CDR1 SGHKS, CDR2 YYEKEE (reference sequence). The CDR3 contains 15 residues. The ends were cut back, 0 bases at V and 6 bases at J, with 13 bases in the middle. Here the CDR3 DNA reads TGTGCCAGCAGCTTGGTTCGGGGGGCGGGCAATGAGCAGTTCTTC. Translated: CASSLVRGAGNEQFF.

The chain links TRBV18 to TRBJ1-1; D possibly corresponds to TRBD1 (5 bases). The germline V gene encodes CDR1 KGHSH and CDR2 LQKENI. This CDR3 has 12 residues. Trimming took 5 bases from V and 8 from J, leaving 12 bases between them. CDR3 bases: TGTGCCAGCTCAGGCCAGGGTCTAGAAGCTTTCTTT. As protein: CASSGQGLEAFF. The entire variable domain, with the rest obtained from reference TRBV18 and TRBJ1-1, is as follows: NAGVMQNPRHLVRRRGQEARLRCSPMKGHSHVYWYRQLPEEGLKFMVYLQKENIIDESGMPKERFSAEFPKEGPSILRIQQVVRGDSAAYFCASSGQGLEAFFGQGTRLTVV.

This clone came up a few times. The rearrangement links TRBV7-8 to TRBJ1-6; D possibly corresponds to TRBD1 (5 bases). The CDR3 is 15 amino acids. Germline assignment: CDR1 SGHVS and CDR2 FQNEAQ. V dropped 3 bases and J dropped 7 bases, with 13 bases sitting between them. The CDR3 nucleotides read TGTGCCAGCAGCTTCCGGGGGACTAACAATTCACCCCTCCACTTT. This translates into CASSFRGTNNSPLHF.

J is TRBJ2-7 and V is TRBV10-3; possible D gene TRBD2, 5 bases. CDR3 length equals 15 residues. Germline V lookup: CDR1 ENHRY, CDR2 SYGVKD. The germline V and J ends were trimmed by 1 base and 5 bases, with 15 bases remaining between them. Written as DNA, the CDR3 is TGTGCCATCAGTGAGTTAGGACTCACTGGGGACGAGCAGTACTTC. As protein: CAISELGLTGDEQYF.